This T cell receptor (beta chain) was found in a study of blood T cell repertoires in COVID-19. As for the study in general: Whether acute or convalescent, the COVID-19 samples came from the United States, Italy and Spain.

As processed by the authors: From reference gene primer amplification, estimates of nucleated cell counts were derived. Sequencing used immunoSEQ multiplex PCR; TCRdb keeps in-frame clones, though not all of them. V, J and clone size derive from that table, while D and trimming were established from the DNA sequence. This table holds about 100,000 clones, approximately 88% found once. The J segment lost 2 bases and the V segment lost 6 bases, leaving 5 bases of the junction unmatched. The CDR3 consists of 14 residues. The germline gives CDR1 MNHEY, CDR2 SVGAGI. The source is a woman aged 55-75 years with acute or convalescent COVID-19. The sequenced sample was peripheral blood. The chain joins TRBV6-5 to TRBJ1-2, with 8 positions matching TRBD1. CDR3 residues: CASSGTGENYGYTF. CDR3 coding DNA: TGTGCCAGCAGCGGGACAGGAGAAAACTATGGCTACACCTTC.